This TCR beta chain was captured by sequencing in a study of metastatic and nonmetastatic thyroid tumors. On the study more broadly: Blood and tumor or nodule tissue repertoires from malignant and benign thyroid patients were compared.

The entire patient cohort was treatment-naive prior to thyroid surgery. This clone was seen many times. Per the original data handling: A papillary thyroid cancer distant-metastasis classifier was built from CDR3 differences across clinicopathological groups. From the PCR reads, TCRdb re-called clones with MiXCR. What appears here as the V and J calls and clone size reflects TCRdb's work, not the paper's. The sample contains 40,000 to 50,000 clones, over 10% of which appear only once. The germline V and J ends were trimmed by 0 bases and 0 bases, with 6 bases remaining between them. The germline V gene has CDR1 SGHKS and CDR2 YYEKEE (reference sequence). The CDR3 totals 14 residues.

This clonotype was obtained from a male donor with papillary thyroid cancer or a benign thyroid nodule (not recorded which). Some clones in this sample may be carry-over from other donors' samples. Material for sequencing was blood. This chain uses TRBV5-5 with TRBJ1-2, with D unclear. The CDR3 region is CASSLDVANYGYTF. In DNA form, the CDR3 reads TGTGCCAGCAGCTTGGATGTAGCTAACTATGGCTACACCTTC.